These 23 T cell receptor beta chains share one sample of origin, sequenced in a study of cytomegalovirus exposure and HLA in healthy donors. The PCR had 60 Vbeta and 13 Jbeta primers. Data came from immunoSEQ multiplex PCR; TCRdb stores just in-frame clones and leaves some out. Of 120,000 or so clones listed, roughly 80% are singletons. The sequenced material came from PBMCs. The receptors here all came from a young man in good health and CMV-seronegative.

This chain uses TRBV30 with TRBJ1-4; 8 positions agree with TRBD1. The germline V gene has CDR1 GTSNPN and CDR2 SVGIG (reference sequence). This CDR3 is 16 amino acids long. V lost 0 bases and J lost 4; bases outside the gene matches: 7. The CDR3 coding sequence is TGTGCCTGGAGTGTATATCGGACAGGGAATAATGAAAAACTGTTTTTT. This translates into CAWSVYRTGNNEKLFF.

J is TRBJ2-2 and V is TRBV5-1; 10 positions agree with TRBD1. Trimming cost V 5 bases and J 4 bases; bases outside gene matches: 8. The CDR3 is made up of 16 amino acids. Germline loops: CDR1 SGHRS, CDR2 YFSETQ. The CDR3, as DNA: TGCGCCAGCAGAGAGACAGGGGGCCTTGGCACCGGGGAGCTGTTTTTT. It codes for CASRETGGLGTGELFF.

The chain carries TRBV30 and TRBJ1-2; TRBD1 matches at 9 bases. Germline CDR1 GTSNPN, CDR2 SVGIG (reference sequence). V trimming: 8 bases; J trimming: 3 bases; junction bases outside the gene matches: 7. CDR3 length equals 13 residues. CDR3 protein: CAQVQGADYGYTF. The CDR3 coding sequence is TGTGCCCAAGTACAGGGGGCCGACTATGGCTACACCTTC.

The chain recombines TRBV10-3 with TRBJ1-6; D remains unclear. The CDR3 has 18 amino acids. The V gene lost 0 bases and the J gene lost 0 bases, with 12 bases spanning the gap. Germline loops: CDR1 ENHRY, CDR2 SYGVKD. The CDR3 region has the DNA TGTGCCATCAGTGAGTCGGAGGGCCCTAGCTCCTATAATTCACCCCTCCACTTT. Protein: CAISESEGPSSYNSPLHF.

This chain uses TRBV15 with TRBJ1-4; 7 nucleotides align to TRBD1. From germline, CDR1 is LNHNV and CDR2 YYDKDF (reference sequence). The CDR3 runs to 15 residues. The ends lost 5 bases at V and 1 base at J; junction bases unmatched: 4. The DNA of the CDR3 is TGTGCCACCAGCGGAAACAGGGGAACTAATGAAAAACTGTTTTTT. This codes for CATSGNRGTNEKLFF. Combining the CDR3 with reference TRBV15 and TRBJ1-4 gives the whole variable domain DAMVIQNPRYQVTQFGKPVTLSCSQTLNHNVMYWYQQKSSQAPKLLFHYYDKDFNNEADTPDNFQSRRPNTSFCFLDIRSPGLGDTAMYLCATSGNRGTNEKLFFGSGTQLSVL.

The rearrangement uses TRBV4-1 and TRBJ2-6; no reliable D call. V was cut by 0 bases and J by 1 base, with 10 bases left in between. Looked up from germline, CDR1 is MGHRA and CDR2 is YSYEKL. The CDR3 consists of 17 residues. The CDR3 DNA is TGCGCCAGCAGCCAAGACCCCGTTAATTCTGGGGCCAACGTCCTGACTTTC. Translation gives CASSQDPVNSGANVLTF.

The chain combines TRBV18 with TRBJ2-2; weak D call: TRBD1 (6 bases). This CDR3 has 16 residues. Germline CDR1 is KGHSH and CDR2 is LQKENI. Trimming left V 0 bases short and J 3 bases short, with 11 bases between. Written as DNA, the CDR3 is TGTGCCAGCTCACCACCGTGGGGGCGGGACACCGGGGAGCTGTTTTTT. Amino acids: CASSPPWGRDTGELFF.

This chain connects TRBV7-8 to TRBJ2-1; weak D call: TRBD1 (6 bases). Trimming took off 0 bases at V and 8 bases at J, with 11 bases between the two ends. This CDR3 is built from 14 residues. The germline CDR1 and CDR2 sequences are SGHVS and FQNEAQ. The CDR3 spells CASSLALGGDEQFF. The CDR3 DNA follows: TGTGCCAGCAGCTTAGCGCTAGGGGGAGATGAGCAGTTCTTC.

This chain joins TRBV29-1 and TRBJ2-1; possibly TRBD1 for D (5 bases). Trimming pared 3 bases from V and 4 bases from J, leaving 13 bases between. Germline CDR1 and CDR2: SQVTM and ANQGSEA. There are 14 residues in the CDR3. CDR3 region: CSVDPEQVYNEQFF. The DNA of the CDR3 is TGCAGCGTTGATCCCGAACAGGTTTACAATGAGCAGTTCTTC.

The gene calls are TRBV6-4 and TRBJ2-3, with 7 bases aligning to TRBD2. The CDR3 covers 12 residues. V lost 6 bases to trimming and J lost 4 bases; unmatched junction nucleotides: 1. Germline V CDR1 and CDR2: MRHNA, SNTAGT. The CDR3 sequence is CASRGGSDTQYF. CDR3 sequence (DNA): TGTGCCAGCAGGGGGGGGTCAGATACGCAGTATTTT.

This chain joins TRBV10-3 and TRBJ2-3; D possibly corresponds to TRBD1 (5 bases). CDR1 is ENHRY and CDR2 is SYGVKD in the germline V gene. This CDR3 contains 15 residues. Trimming took 3 bases from V and 0 from J, leaving 10 bases between them. CDR3 amino acids: CAISDAGQSTDTQYF. The CDR3 coding sequence is TGTGCCATCAGTGATGCAGGACAAAGCACAGATACGCAGTATTTT.

The V gene is TRBV20-1, the J gene TRBJ2-7; weak D call: TRBD2 (5 bases). Germline assignment: CDR1 DFQATT and CDR2 SNEGSKA (reference sequence). The ends were cut back, 3 bases at V and 4 bases at J, with 7 bases in the middle. CDR3 length: 11 amino acids. CDR3 nucleotides: TGCAGTGCTAGGGACTTATACGAGCAGTACTTC. Translation gives CSARDLYEQYF.

The table lists this clone with a count of one. V is TRBV6-5 and J is TRBJ2-7; 7 bases map to TRBD2. Trimming took 4 bases from V and 5 from J; bases not matched to a gene: 11. There are 15 residues in the CDR3. The V gene's germline CDR1 is MNHEY and CDR2 SVGAGI. The CDR3 loop reads CASSSRTGGRDEQYF. Written as DNA, the CDR3 is TGTGCCAGCAGTTCACGAACGGGGGGACGCGACGAGCAGTACTTC.

The gene calls are TRBV5-1 and TRBJ1-1; 7 nucleotides align to TRBD1. This CDR3 contains 15 residues. Trimming removed 7 bases from V and 0 bases from J; junction bases left unmatched: 9. Germline V gene data show CDR1 as SGHRS and CDR2 as YFSETQ. CDR3 region: CASAGGGLMNTEAFF. CDR3 bases: TGCGCCAGCGCGGGAGGGGGCCTCATGAACACTGAAGCTTTCTTT.

The chain recombines TRBV7-8 with TRBJ2-1, with 9 bases that match TRBD2. CDR3 length equals 17 residues. The V gene end was trimmed by 5 bases and the J gene end by 3 bases; junction bases not matched to a gene: 11. In germline, CDR1 is SGHVS, CDR2 FQNEAQ. The CDR3 loop reads CASSPWVAGDLYNEQFF. The DNA for the CDR3 is TGTGCCAGCAGCCCCTGGGTAGCGGGAGATCTCTACAATGAGCAGTTCTTC.

V usage is TRBV7-2 and J usage is TRBJ1-1; 9 positions agree with TRBD1. J was trimmed by 5 bases and V by 6 bases; bases with no gene match: 7. This CDR3 is 14 amino acids long. CDR1 is SGHTA, CDR2 FQGNSA, per germline. The CDR3 loop is CASSSNRGRTEAFF. DNA for the CDR3: TGTGCCAGCAGTTCTAACAGGGGGCGGACTGAAGCTTTCTTT.

The chain carries TRBV28 and TRBJ2-1, with TRBD1 as a possible D gene (6 bases). CDR1 is MDHEN, CDR2 SYDVKM, per germline. The CDR3 length is 15 residues. Deletions cut 5 bases from V and 5 bases from J, with 16 bases between. Here the CDR3 DNA reads TGTGCCAGCAGTCTGACATCGGACAGAAACAATGAGCAGTTCTTC. This translates into CASSLTSDRNNEQFF.

This sequence joins TRBV27 and TRBJ2-3, with D hard to call. Germline CDR1 MNHEY, CDR2 SMNVEV (reference sequence). There are 13 residues in the CDR3. V lost 3 bases and J lost 1, with 5 bases in between. CDR3 in DNA: TGTGCCAGCAGTTTCTACGGCACAGATACGCAGTATTTT. Amino acid sequence: CASSFYGTDTQYF.

The chain has TRBV6-5 and TRBJ1-5; no definite D call. V lost 6 bases to trimming and J lost 0 bases, with 6 bases between them. This CDR3 comprises 13 residues. Germline loops: CDR1 MNHEY, CDR2 SVGAGI. For the CDR3, the DNA is TGTGCCAGCAGCCCTTATAGCAATCAGCCCCAGCATTTT. Protein sequence: CASSPYSNQPQHF.

The chain is built from TRBV28 and TRBJ1-5; D might be TRBD1 (5 bases). The CDR3 is 17 residues long. Germline V CDR1 and CDR2: MDHEN, SYDVKM. V lost 10 bases and J lost 7, with 29 bases in between. The CDR3 coding sequence is TGTGCCACTCTACCCGGGACTCTGCCCGGGCGGGGGCAGCCCCAGCATTTT. Its translation is CATLPGTLPGRGQPQHF.

The chain is built from TRBV28 and TRBJ2-5, with 9 positions matching TRBD1. The CDR3 sequence is 17 residues long. Trimming took 4 bases from V and 2 from J; bases not matched to a gene: 11. Germline V gene lookup returns CDR1 MDHEN and CDR2 SYDVKM. The CDR3 sequence: CASSSGGGTGKQETQYF. In DNA, the CDR3 is TGTGCCAGCAGTTCCGGAGGGGGGACAGGGAAACAAGAGACCCAGTACTTC.

V is TRBV7-9 and J is TRBJ2-2; 7 bases align to TRBD2. CDR3 length: 16 amino acids. Germline trimming cut 2 bases from V and 6 bases from J; bases unmatched to any gene: 9. Germline values: CDR1 SEHNR, CDR2 FQNEAQ (reference sequence). The CDR3 DNA sequence: TGTGCCAGCAGCTTAACACCTTCTAGCGGATCCGGGGAGCTGTTTTTT. Translation: CASSLTPSSGSGELFF.

This CDR3 reads CAWRGLAGNNEQFF. CDR3 sequence (DNA): TGTGCCTGGAGGGGACTAGCGGGAAACAATGAGCAGTTCTTC. The chain combines TRBV30 with TRBJ2-1; 13 nucleotides match TRBD2. The junction had 1 base not matched to a gene; V was cut back by 3 bases and J by 5 bases. The CDR3 contains 14 residues. Germline V gene sequence: CDR1 GTSNPN, CDR2 SVGIG (reference sequence).